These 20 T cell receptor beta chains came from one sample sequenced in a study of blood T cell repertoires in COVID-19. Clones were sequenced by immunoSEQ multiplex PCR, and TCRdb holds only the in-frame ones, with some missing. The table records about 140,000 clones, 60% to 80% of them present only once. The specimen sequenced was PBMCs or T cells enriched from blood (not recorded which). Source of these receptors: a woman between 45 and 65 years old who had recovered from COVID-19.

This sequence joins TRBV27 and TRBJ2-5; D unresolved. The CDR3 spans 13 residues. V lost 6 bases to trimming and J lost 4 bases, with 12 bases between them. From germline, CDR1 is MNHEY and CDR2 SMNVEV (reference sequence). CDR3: CASSPLRRETQYF. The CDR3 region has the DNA TGTGCCAGCAGCCCTTTGAGGCGAGAGACCCAGTACTTC.

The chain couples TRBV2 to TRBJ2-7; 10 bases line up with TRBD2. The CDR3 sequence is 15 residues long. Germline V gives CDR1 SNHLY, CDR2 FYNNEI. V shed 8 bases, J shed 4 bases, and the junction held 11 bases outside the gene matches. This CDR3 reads CASLEASGSPYEQYF. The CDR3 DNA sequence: TGTGCCAGCCTTGAAGCTAGCGGGAGCCCATACGAGCAGTACTTC. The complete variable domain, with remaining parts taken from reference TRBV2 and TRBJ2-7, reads EPEVTQTPSHQVTQMGQEVILRCVPISNHLYFYWYRQILGQKVEFLVSFYNNEISEKSEIFDDQFSVERPDGSNFTLKIRSTKLEDSAMYFCASLEASGSPYEQYFGPGTRLTVT.

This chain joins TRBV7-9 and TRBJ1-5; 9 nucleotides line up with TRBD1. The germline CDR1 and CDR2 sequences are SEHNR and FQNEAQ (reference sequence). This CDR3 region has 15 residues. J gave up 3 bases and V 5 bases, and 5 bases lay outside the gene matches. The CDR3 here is CASSPGQGNNQPQHF. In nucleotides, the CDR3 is TGTGCCAGCAGCCCAGGACAGGGGAACAATCAGCCCCAGCATTTT.

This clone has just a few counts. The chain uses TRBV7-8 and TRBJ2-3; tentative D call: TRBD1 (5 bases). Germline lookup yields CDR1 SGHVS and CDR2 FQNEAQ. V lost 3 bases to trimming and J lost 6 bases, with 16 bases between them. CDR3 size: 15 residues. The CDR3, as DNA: TGTGCCAGCAGCTTCGCTACTACAGGATCCGATACGCAGTATTTT. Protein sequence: CASSFATTGSDTQYF.

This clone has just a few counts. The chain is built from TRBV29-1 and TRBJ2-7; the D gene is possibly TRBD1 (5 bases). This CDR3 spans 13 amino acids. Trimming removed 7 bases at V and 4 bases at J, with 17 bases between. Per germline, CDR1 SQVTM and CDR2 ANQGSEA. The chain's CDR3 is CSAAQDASYEQYF. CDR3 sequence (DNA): TGCAGCGCAGCACAGGATGCCTCATACGAGCAGTACTTC.

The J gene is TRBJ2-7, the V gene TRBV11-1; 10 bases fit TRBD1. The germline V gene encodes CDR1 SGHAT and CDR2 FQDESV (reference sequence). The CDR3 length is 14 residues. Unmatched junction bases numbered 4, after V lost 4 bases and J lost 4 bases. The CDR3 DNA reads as TGTGCCAGCAGCTCGGACAGGGGGGTTTACGAGCAGTACTTC. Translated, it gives CASSSDRGVYEQYF.

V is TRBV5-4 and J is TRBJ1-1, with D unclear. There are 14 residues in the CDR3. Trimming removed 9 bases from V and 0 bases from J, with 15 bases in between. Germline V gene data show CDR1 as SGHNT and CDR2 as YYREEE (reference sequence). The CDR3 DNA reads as TGTGCCACCTTCTTTACGGGGATGAACACTGAAGCTTTCTTT. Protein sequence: CATFFTGMNTEAFF. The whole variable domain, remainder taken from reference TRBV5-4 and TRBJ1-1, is ETGVTQSPTHLIKTRGQQVTLRCSSQSGHNTVSWYQQALGQGPQFIFQYYREEENGRGNFPPRFSGLQFPNYSSELNVNALELDDSALYLCATFFTGMNTEAFFGQGTRLTVV.

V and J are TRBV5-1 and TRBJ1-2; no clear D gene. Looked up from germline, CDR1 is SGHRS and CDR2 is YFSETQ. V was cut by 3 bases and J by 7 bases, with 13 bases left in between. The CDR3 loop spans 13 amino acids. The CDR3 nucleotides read TGCGCCAGCAGCTCCGGCGGGGTTGGTGGCTACACCTTC. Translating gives CASSSGGVGGYTF.

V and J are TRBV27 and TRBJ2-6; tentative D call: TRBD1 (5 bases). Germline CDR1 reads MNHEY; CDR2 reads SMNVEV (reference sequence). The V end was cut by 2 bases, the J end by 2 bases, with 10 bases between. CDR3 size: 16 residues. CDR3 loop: CASSLAWGPGANVLTF. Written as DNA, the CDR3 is TGTGCCAGCAGTTTAGCGTGGGGCCCTGGGGCCAACGTCCTGACTTTC.

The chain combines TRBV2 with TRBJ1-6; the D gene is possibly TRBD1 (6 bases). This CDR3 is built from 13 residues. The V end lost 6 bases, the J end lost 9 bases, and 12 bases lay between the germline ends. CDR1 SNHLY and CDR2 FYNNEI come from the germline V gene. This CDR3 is CASRAGGASPLHF. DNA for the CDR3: TGTGCCAGCAGGGCCGGGGGGGCTTCACCCCTCCACTTT.

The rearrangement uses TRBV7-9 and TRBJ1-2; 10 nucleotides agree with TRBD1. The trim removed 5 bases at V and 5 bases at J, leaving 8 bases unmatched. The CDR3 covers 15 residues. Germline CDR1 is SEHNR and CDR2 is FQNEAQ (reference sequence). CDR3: CASSPMGQGWYGYTF. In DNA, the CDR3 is TGTGCCAGCAGCCCGATGGGACAGGGGTGGTATGGCTACACCTTC.

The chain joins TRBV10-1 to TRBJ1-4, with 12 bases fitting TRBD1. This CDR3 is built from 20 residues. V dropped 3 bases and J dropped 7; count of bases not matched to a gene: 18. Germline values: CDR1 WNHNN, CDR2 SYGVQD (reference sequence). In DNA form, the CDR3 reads TGCGCCAGCAGTGACCCGGGGGGACAGGGGGCGCGTGTGTCGCGTGAAAAACTGTTTTTT. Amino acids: CASSDPGGQGARVSREKLFF.

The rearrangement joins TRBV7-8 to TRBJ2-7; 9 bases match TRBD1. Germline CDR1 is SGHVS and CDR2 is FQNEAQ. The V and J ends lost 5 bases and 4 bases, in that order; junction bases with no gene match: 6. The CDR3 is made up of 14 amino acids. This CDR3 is CASSRGTGLYEQYF. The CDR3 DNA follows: TGTGCCAGCAGCCGCGGGACAGGGCTTTACGAGCAGTACTTC.

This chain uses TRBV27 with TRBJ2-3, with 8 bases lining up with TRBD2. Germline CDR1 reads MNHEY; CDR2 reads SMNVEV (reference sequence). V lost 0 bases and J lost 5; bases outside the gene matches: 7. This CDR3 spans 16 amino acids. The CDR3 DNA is TGTGCCAGCAGTTTATCCAGCGGGAGCTTCAAAGATACGCAGTATTTT. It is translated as CASSLSSGSFKDTQYF.

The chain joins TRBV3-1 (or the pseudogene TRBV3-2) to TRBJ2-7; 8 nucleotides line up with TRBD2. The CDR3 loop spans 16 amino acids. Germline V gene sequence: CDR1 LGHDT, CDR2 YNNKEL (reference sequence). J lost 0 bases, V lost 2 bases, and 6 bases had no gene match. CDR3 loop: CASSQSTGGPSYEQYF. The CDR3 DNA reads TGTGCCAGCAGCCAATCGACGGGGGGGCCCTCCTACGAGCAGTACTTC.

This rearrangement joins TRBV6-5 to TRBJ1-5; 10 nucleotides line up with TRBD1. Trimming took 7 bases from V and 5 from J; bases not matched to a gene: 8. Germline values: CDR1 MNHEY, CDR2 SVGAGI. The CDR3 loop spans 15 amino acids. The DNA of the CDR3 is TGTGCCAGCACCACCCGACAGGGGGCCCATCAGCCCCAGCATTTT. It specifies CASTTRQGAHQPQHF.

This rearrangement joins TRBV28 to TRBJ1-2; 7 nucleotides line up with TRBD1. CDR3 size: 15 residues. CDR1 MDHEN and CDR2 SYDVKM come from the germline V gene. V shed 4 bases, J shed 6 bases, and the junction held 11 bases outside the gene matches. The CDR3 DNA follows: TGTGCCAGCAGTTCCCTGACAGGGAAGGTTGATGGCTACACCTTC. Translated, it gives CASSSLTGKVDGYTF.

The CDR3 DNA reads as TGTGCCAGCAGCCCACAGGTGTCCACTGAAGCTTTCTTT. The encoded protein is CASSPQVSTEAFF. J is TRBJ1-1 and V is TRBV14; a possible D gene is TRBD1 (5 bases). This CDR3 has 13 residues. In germline, CDR1 is SGHDN, CDR2 FVKESK. Trimming cost V 4 bases and J 4 bases, with 10 bases left between them.

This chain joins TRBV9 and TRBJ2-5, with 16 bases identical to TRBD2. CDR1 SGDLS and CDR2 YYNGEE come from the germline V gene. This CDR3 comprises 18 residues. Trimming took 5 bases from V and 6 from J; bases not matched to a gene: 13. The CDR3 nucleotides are TGTGCCAGCAGGGGGACTAGCGGGAGGGATTTCCGGGCCCAGACCCAGTACTTC. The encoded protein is CASRGTSGRDFRAQTQYF.

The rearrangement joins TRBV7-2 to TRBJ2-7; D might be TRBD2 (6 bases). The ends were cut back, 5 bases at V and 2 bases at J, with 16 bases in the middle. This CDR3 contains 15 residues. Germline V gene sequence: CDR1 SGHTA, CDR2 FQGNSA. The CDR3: CASSTNAGYTYEQYF. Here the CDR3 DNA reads TGTGCCAGCAGCACCAATGCGGGGTATACCTACGAGCAGTACTTC.